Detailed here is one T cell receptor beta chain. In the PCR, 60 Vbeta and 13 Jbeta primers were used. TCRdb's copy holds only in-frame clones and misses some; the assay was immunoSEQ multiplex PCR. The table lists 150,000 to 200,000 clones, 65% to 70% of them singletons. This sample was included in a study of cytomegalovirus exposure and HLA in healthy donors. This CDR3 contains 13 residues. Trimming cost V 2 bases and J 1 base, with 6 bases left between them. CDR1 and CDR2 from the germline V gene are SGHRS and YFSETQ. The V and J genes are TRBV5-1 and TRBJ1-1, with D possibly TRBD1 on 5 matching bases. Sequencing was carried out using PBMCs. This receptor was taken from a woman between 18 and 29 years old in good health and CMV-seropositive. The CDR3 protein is CASSFGGNTEAFF. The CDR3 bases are TGCGCCAGCAGCTTCGGGGGGAACACTGAAGCTTTCTTT.